This T cell receptor beta chain emerged from a study of T-cell memory formation after mild COVID-19. TCRdb processed the 5' RACE reads anew with MiXCR; each CDR3 protein has one entry. The sample has roughly 580,000 distinct CDR3 sequences, roughly 18% seen once. This clonotype was counted only a few times. Germline CDR1 and CDR2: SGHDT and YYEEEE. CDR3 length: 16 amino acids. Deletions cut 0 bases from V and 4 bases from J, with 16 bases between. The chain joins TRBV5-6 to TRBJ2-5, with D possibly being TRBD1 (6 bases). Input material: PBMCs or a T cell subset sorted from them (not recorded which). The sequence derives from an adult woman who had mild COVID-19 (a few samples of this study predate the infection). Cell type and time point are not known. The CDR3 protein is CASSLGQGGYGETQYF. DNA for the CDR3: TGTGCCAGCAGCTTGGGCCAAGGGGGATACGGAGAGACCCAGTACTTC.